This T cell receptor beta chain came from a study of blood T cell repertoires in COVID-19. Study in general: The study drew acute and convalescent COVID-19 samples from the United States, Italy and Spain. T cells, B-cell-depleted T cells, or PBMCs supplied cDNA or gDNA.

In the original processing: Cell counts per sample came from amplifying reference gene primers. Sequencing used immunoSEQ multiplex PCR; TCRdb keeps in-frame clones, though not all of them. Clone size and V and J calls were adopted from that table, with D and trimming inferred from the DNA. Among some 110,000 clones listed, roughly 80% were seen once. The CDR3 contains 15 residues. Trimming shortened V by 3 bases and J by 0 bases, and 9 bases separated the two germline ends. The germline V gene encodes CDR1 MNHNS and CDR2 SASEGT. The chain is built from TRBV6-1 and TRBJ1-3; maybe TRBD1 (6 bases). The sequence was collected from a man aged 25 to 45 with acute or convalescent COVID-19. Sequencing was carried out using peripheral blood. DNA of the CDR3: TGTGCCAGCAGTGAGGGGGCCTACTCTGGAAACACCATATATTTT. Translation: CASSEGAYSGNTIYF.